Reported below is one T cell receptor (beta chain). Its antigen is unknown. Base qualities are missing; no much larger clone stands one base away. Genomic DNA was extracted from sorted cells for sequencing of the TCRbeta CDR3 region. The immunoSEQ Assay was used for sequencing of TCRbeta CDR3 regions. The table comes from immuneACCESS by way of TCRdb, which keeps in-frame sequences with V and J called. Part of the clones is missing from these tables; in studies checked, under half for an unresolved V gene and the rest for unknown reasons. In this sample the table shows some 66,000 clones, 85% of which occur a single time. The ten biggest clones cover roughly 0.9% of the sample. This specimen comes from a study of OX40 agonist ivuxolimab in advanced cancers. Broadly, across the study: The costimulatory receptor OX40 (CD134) was targeted by ivuxolimab, a fully human IgG2 agonistic monoclonal antibody. Peripheral TCRbeta sequencing was intended to test whether TCR sequence diversity was altered and clonal T-cell expansion was caused by ivuxolimab. Prior anti-PD-1, anti-PD-L1 or anti-CTLA-4 therapy was permitted, and about 40% of dose-escalation patients had received checkpoint inhibitors. The dose-escalation cohort was about 83% male with a mean age of about 54 years, ranging from about 20 to 85. The paper describes the monotherapy dose-escalation part (N = 52 patients) of the phase I trial of ivuxolimab. Among the approximately 54 dose-escalation patients, about 20 had hepatocellular carcinoma, around 15 melanoma, 9 renal cell carcinoma and 9 head and neck cancer. Intravenous ivuxolimab was administered to patients every 2 weeks at six dose levels: 0.01, 0.1, 0.3, 1.5, 3 and 10 mg/kg. Partial responses occurred in three dose-escalation patients, of whom one had hepatocellular carcinoma and two had cutaneous melanoma.

The trial excluded patients who had a history of autoimmune disease or who were on systemic immunosuppression. Peripheral blood for TCR sequencing was drawn from every dose cohort at baseline, at cycle 4 day 1 and at cycle 7 day 1. The samples were taken from a phase I, first-in-human, multicenter, open-label dose-escalation trial of ivuxolimab. The trial enrolled adults with locally advanced or metastatic head and neck squamous cell, hepatocellular, melanoma or renal cell carcinoma. Before TCR sequencing, CD4+ and CD8+ T cells were separately sorted from peripheral blood. From V the trimming removes 7 bases and from J it removes 7 bases, while the gene matches leave 5 bases of the junction unaccounted for. The CDR3 holds 14 amino acids from the cysteine to the phenylalanine. Only the CDR3 DNA stays, 42 bases, in frame from base 1. The germline V gene supplies CDR1 MDHEN and CDR2 SYDVKM. The full study reports these points: Antigen specificity was not determined for the clonally expanded peripheral T cells. Low levels of normalized T-cell clonal expansion were also seen in some nonresponding patients. After ivuxolimab, CD8+ T cells had more expanded clones than CD4+ T cells on average. Clonal expansion of both CD4+ and CD8+ blood T cells was observed from baseline to week 6 at doses 0.1 to 3.0 mg/kg. In the 0.1-3.0 mg/kg groups, partial responders had among the lowest normalized peripheral clonal expansion, particularly in CD8+ T cells.

The material sequenced was CD4+ or CD8+ T cells sorted from blood, taken in a trial of the OX40 agonist ivuxolimab. The receptor chain draws on TRBV28 and TRBJ2-1; TRBD2 lines up with 12 middle nucleotides. This clonotype was sampled from an adult with an advanced solid tumor such as melanoma, head and neck, liver or kidney cancer. CDR3 region: CASTSSGRANEQFF. The base sequence is TGTGCCAGCACCTCTAGCGGGAGGGCGAATGAGCAGTTCTTC.